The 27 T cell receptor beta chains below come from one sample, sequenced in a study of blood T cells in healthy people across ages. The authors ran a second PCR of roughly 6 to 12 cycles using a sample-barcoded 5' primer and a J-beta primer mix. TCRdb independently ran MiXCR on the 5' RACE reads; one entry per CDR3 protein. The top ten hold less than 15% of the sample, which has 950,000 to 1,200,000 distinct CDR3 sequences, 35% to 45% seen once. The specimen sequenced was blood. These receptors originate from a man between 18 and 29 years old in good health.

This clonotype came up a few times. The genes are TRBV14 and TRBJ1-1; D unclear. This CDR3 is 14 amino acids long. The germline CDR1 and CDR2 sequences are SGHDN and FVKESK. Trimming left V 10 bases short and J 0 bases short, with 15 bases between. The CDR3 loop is CATKRETVNTEAFF. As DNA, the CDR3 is TGTGCCACAAAACGGGAGACGGTGAACACTGAAGCTTTCTTT.

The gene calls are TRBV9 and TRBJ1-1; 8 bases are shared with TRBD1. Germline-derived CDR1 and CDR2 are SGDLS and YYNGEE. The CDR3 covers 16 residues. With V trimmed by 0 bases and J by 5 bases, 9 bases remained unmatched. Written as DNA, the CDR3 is TGTGCCAGCAGCGTAGGGGGGACAGGAGGGTTGACTGAAGCTTTCTTT. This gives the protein CASSVGGTGGLTEAFF.

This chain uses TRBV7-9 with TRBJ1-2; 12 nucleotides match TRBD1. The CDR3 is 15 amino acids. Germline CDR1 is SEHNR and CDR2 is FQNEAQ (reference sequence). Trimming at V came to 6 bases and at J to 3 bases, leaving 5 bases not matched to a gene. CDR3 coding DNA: TGTGCCAGCAGTTCCGGGACAGGGGGCCACTATGGCTACACCTTC. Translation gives CASSSGTGGHYGYTF.

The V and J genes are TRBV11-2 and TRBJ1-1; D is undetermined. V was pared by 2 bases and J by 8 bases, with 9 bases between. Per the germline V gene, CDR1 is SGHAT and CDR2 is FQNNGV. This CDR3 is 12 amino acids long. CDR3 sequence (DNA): TGTGCCAGCAGCTTATTAGGGATCGAAGCTTTCTTT. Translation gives CASSLLGIEAFF.

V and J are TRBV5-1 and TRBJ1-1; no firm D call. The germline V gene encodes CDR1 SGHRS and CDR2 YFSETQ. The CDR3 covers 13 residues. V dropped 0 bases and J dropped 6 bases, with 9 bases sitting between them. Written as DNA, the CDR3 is TGCGCCAGCAGCTTGGTTCTTGGGTCTGAAGCTTTCTTT. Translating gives CASSLVLGSEAFF.

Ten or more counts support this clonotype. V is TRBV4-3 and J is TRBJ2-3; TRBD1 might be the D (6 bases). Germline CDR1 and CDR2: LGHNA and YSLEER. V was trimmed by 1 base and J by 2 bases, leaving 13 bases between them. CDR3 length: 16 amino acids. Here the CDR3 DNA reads TGCGCCAGCAGCCAAGGGATGTGGACAGTCACAGATACGCAGTATTTT. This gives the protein CASSQGMWTVTDTQYF.

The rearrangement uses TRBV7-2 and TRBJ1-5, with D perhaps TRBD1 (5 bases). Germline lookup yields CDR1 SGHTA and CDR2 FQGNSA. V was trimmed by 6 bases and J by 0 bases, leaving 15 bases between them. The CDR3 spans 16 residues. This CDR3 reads CASSRGTVNSNQPQHF. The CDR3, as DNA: TGTGCCAGCAGTCGAGGGACGGTAAATAGCAATCAGCCCCAGCATTTT.

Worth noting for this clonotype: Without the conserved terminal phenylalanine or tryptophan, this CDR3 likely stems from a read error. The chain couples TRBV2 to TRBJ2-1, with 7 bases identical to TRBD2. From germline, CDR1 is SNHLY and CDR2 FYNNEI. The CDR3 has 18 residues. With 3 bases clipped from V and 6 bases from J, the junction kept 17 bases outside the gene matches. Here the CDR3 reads CASSDWGGGARTLNEQFL. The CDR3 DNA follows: TGTGCCAGCAGTGATTGGGGCGGGGGAGCTAGAACCCTCAATGAGCAGTTCCTC.

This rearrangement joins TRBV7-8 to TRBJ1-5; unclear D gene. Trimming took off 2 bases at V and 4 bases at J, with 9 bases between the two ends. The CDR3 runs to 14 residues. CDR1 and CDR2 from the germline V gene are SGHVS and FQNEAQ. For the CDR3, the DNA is TGTGCCAGCAGCTTAAGCCGGGCAAATCAGCCCCAGCATTTT. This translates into CASSLSRANQPQHF.

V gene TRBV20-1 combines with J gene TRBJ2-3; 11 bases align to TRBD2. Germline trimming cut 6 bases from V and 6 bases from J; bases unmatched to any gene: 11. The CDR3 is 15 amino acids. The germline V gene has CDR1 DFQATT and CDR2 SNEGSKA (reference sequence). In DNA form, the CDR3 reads TGCAGTGCAGTTAGCGGGGGGGATATATATGATACGCAGTATTTT. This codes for CSAVSGGDIYDTQYF.

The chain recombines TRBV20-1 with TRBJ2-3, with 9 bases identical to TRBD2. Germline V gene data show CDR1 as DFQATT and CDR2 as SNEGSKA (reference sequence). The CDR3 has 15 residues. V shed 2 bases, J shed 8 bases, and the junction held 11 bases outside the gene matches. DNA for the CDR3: TGCAGTGCTAGAATTCTCCTAGCGGGGCTGGGTACGCAGTATTTT. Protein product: CSARILLAGLGTQYF.

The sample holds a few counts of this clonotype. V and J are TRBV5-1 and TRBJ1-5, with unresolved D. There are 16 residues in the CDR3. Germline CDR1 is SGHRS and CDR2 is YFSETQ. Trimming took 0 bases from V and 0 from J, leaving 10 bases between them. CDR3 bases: TGCGCCAGCAGCTTGGATCGCCCTTATAGCAATCAGCCCCAGCATTTT. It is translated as CASSLDRPYSNQPQHF.

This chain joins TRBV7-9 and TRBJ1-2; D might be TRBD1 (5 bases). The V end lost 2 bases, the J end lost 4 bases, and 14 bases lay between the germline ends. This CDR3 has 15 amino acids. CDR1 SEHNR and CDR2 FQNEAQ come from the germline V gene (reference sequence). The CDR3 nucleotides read TGTGCCAGCAGCTTACTAACAGGCTGGGGCTATGGCTACACCTTC. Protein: CASSLLTGWGYGYTF.

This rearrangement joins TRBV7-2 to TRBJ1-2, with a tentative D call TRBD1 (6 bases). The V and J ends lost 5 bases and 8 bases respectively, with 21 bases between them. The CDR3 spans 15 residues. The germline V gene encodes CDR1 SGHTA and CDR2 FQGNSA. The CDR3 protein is CASSQQGRINGGYTF. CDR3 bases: TGTGCCAGCAGCCAACAGGGAAGGATAAACGGCGGCTACACCTTC.

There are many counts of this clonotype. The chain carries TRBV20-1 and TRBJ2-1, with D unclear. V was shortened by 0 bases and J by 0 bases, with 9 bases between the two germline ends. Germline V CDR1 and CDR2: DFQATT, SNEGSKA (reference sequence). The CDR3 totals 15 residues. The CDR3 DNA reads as TGCAGTGCTAGAGATCGACGCGTCTCCTACAATGAGCAGTTCTTC. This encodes CSARDRRVSYNEQFF.

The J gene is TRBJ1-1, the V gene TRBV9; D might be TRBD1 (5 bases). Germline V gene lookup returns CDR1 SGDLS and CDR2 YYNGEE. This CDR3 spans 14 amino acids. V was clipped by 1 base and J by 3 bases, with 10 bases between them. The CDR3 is CASSVSWDDTEAFF. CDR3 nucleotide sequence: TGTGCCAGCAGCGTAAGTTGGGACGACACTGAAGCTTTCTTT.

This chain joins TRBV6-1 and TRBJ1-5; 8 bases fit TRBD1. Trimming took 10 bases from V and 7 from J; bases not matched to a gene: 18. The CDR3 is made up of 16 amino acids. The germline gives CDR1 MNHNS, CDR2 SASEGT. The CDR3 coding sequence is TGTGCCACGACATTAAAACGGCAGGGGGCCGGGCAGCCCCAGCATTTT. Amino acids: CATTLKRQGAGQPQHF.

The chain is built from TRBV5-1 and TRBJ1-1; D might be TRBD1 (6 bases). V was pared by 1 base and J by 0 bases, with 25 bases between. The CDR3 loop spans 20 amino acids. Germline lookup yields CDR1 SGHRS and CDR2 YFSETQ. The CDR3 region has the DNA TGCGCCAGCAGCTTGAGCCCGGGGGGCCGACCTACATACATGAACACTGAAGCTTTCTTT. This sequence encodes CASSLSPGGRPTYMNTEAFF.

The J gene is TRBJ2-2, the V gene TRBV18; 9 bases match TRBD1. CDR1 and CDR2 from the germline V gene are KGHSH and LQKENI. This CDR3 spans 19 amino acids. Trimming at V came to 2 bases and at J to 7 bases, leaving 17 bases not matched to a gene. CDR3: CASSPKARTGTGKFGELFF. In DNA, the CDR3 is TGTGCCAGCTCACCAAAGGCGCGAACCGGGACAGGGAAGTTCGGGGAGCTGTTTTTT.

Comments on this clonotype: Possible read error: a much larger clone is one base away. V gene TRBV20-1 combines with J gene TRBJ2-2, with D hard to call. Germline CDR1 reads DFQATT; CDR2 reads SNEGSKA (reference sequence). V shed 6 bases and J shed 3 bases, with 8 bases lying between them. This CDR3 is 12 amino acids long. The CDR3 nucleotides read TGCAGTGCGGGCCGGCACACCGGGGAGCTGTTTTTT. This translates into CSAGRHTGELFF.

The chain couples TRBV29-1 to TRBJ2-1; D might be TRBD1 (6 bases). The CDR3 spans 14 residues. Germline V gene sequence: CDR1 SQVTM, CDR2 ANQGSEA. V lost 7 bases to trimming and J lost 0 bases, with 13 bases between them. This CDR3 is CSAGVGLSYNEQFF. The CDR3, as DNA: TGCAGCGCAGGGGTTGGCCTCTCCTACAATGAGCAGTTCTTC.

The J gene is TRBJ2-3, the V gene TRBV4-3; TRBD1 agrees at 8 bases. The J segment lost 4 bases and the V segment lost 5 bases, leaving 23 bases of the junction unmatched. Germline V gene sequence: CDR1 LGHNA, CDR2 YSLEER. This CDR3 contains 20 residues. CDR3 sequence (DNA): TGCGCCAGCAGCTTTCAGAGGGGCCAGGGACGACAGGGGAAGGCAGATACGCAGTATTTT. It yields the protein CASSFQRGQGRQGKADTQYF.

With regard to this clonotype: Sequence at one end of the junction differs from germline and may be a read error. This chain's CDR3 is CATKSGGYTAELFF. The DNA of the CDR3 is TGTGCCACCAAATCCGGGGGGTACACCGCGGAGCTGTTTTTT. The genes are TRBV24-1 and TRBJ2-2, with 7 bases aligning to TRBD2. The CDR3 runs to 14 residues. Germline V CDR1 and CDR2: KGHDR, SFDVKD.

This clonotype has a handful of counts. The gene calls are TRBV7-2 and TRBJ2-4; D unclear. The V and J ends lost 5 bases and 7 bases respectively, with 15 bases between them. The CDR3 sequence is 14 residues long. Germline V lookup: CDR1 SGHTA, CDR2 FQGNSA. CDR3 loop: CASSTDPGHNIQYF. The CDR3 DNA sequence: TGTGCCAGCAGCACCGACCCCGGCCATAACATTCAGTACTTC.

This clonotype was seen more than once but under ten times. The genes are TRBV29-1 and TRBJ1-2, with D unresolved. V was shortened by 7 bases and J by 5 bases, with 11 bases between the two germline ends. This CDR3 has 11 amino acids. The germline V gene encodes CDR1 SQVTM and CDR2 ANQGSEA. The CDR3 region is CSDDTLYGYTF. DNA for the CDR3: TGCAGCGATGACACCCTATATGGCTACACCTTC.

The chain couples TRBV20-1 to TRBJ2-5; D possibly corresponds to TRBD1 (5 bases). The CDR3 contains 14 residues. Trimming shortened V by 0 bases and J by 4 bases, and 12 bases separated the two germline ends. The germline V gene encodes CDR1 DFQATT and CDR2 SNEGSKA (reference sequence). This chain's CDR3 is CSARDGQGTETQYF. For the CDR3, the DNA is TGCAGTGCTAGAGACGGTCAGGGTACAGAGACCCAGTACTTC.

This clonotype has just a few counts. CDR3 residues: CASSPQTIEATDTQYF. In nucleotides, the CDR3 is TGTGCCAGCAGTCCACAGACGATCGAGGCCACAGATACGCAGTATTTT. The chain recombines TRBV6-5 with TRBJ2-3, with D unresolved. The CDR3 has 16 amino acids. V lost 5 bases and J 2 bases, leaving 17 bases between the germline ends. The germline CDR1 and CDR2 sequences are MNHEY and SVGAGI.